A single sample is the source of the 22 T cell receptor beta chains below, sequenced in a study of regulatory T cells in long-lasting Graves disease. Described time point: newly diagnosed GD, antithyroid drugs for less than 3 months. Preparation of the TCR library used RNA extracted from PBMCs. Both iRepertoire HTBI primers and Arm-PCR of CDR3 regions were used to build the TCR beta libraries. TCRdb recomputed calls from the multiplex PCR reads with MiXCR, one row per CDR3 protein. This table holds 200,000 to 250,000 distinct CDR3 sequences, about 16% found once. Sample: peripheral blood mononuclear cells (PBMCs), taken at new diagnosis, from a patient treated with antithyroid drugs. The origin of the receptors is a female donor with Graves disease.

This clonotype was seen at least ten times. The chain is built from TRBV30 and TRBJ2-1, with D perhaps matching TRBD2 (6 bases). This CDR3 region has 17 residues. Deletions cut 3 bases from V and 1 base from J, with 19 bases between. Germline V gene data show CDR1 as GTSNPN and CDR2 as SVGIG (reference sequence). This CDR3 reads CAWRGVRGSGSYNEQFF. The CDR3 nucleotides are TGTGCCTGGAGGGGGGTCCGAGGTAGCGGTTCCTACAATGAGCAGTTCTTC.

This clonotype was seen more than once but under ten times. The CDR3 loop reads CASLERGGTYEQYF. Here the CDR3 DNA reads TGTGCCAGCCTCGAACGAGGGGGAACCTACGAGCAGTACTTC. The chain links TRBV6-1 to TRBJ2-7; perhaps TRBD1 as D (6 bases). The V gene lost 8 bases and the J gene lost 2 bases, with 16 bases spanning the gap. Germline V CDR1 and CDR2: MNHNS, SASEGT. The CDR3 runs to 14 residues.

At least ten counts were recorded for this clonotype. The chain recombines TRBV9 with TRBJ2-2; TRBD1 aligns across 7 bases. V shed 8 bases and J 0 bases; nucleotides not matched to a gene: 10. Per germline, CDR1 SGDLS and CDR2 YYNGEE. The CDR3 is 16 amino acids. The CDR3 loop is CASNSGTEANTGELFF. The CDR3 bases are TGTGCCAGTAATAGTGGGACAGAAGCGAACACCGGGGAGCTGTTTTTT.

The rearrangement links TRBV12-3 or TRBV12-4 to TRBJ1-1, with D uncertain. V was pared by 3 bases and J by 0 bases, with 11 bases between. The CDR3 is made up of 15 amino acids. CDR3 bases: TGTGCCAGCAGTTTCAGTGGCCGATTGAACACTGAAGCTTTCTTT. Protein product: CASSFSGRLNTEAFF.

This clonotype was found many times. CDR3 DNA: TGTGCCAGCAGCCACCTAGGCCAATCGCAGACCCAGTACTTC. Its translation: CASSHLGQSQTQYF. The chain recombines TRBV7-2 with TRBJ2-5, with no clear D. Deletions cut 5 bases from V and 6 bases from J, with 16 bases between. The CDR3 has 14 residues. CDR1 and CDR2 (germline): SGHTA, FQGNSA.

At least ten counts were recorded for this clonotype. The gene calls are TRBV11-2 and TRBJ2-1; D ambiguous. The germline gives CDR1 SGHAT, CDR2 FQNNGV. The CDR3 contains 12 residues. V gave up 5 bases and J gave up 9 bases, with 11 bases separating them. This chain's CDR3 is CASSLRLTEQFF. For the CDR3, the DNA is TGTGCCAGCAGCCTCCGTCTCACTGAGCAGTTCTTC.

This clonotype was detected only once. The V and J genes are TRBV28 and TRBJ2-1; 8 bases agree with TRBD1. CDR1 is MDHEN and CDR2 is SYDVKM in the germline V gene. CDR3 length equals 13 residues. After removal of 6 bases from V and 7 bases from J, the junction contained 5 bases not matched to a gene. In nucleotides, the CDR3 is TGTGCCAGCAGCCGACAGGGGCGGAATGAGCAGTTCTTC. Its protein is CASSRQGRNEQFF.

The sample holds many counts of this clonotype. The rearrangement links TRBV15 to TRBJ2-5; D is possibly TRBD1 (5 bases). Trimming took off 2 bases at V and 5 bases at J, with 12 bases between the two ends. Germline assignment: CDR1 LNHNV and CDR2 YYDKDF (reference sequence). The CDR3 covers 14 residues. CDR3 coding DNA: TGTGCCACCAGCAGACAGGGAATTGGGGAGACCCAGTACTTC. Translating gives CATSRQGIGETQYF.

This sequence joins TRBV28 and TRBJ1-1; TRBD1 aligns across 7 bases. The CDR3 runs to 17 residues. CDR1 is MDHEN, CDR2 SYDVKM, per germline. V shed 6 bases and J 5 bases; nucleotides not matched to a gene: 18. As DNA, the CDR3 is TGTGCCAGCAGCTTAAACAGGGGACAATCAAAGGGGACTGAAGCTTTCTTT. It codes for CASSLNRGQSKGTEAFF. The whole variable domain, filled in from reference TRBV28 and TRBJ1-1, reads DVKVTQSSRYLVKRTGEKVFLECVQDMDHENMFWYRQDPGLGLRLIYFSYDVKMKEKGDIPEGYSVSREKKERFSLILESASTNQTSMYLCASSLNRGQSKGTEAFFGQGTRLTVV.

This clonotype has ten or more counts. The chain couples TRBV9 to TRBJ1-2; D is undetermined. Germline values: CDR1 SGDLS, CDR2 YYNGEE. Trimming removed 2 bases at V and 9 bases at J, with 14 bases between. This CDR3 has 13 amino acids. The CDR3 reads CASSVGRGVCYTF. The DNA for the CDR3 is TGTGCCAGCAGCGTGGGGAGAGGCGTTTGCTACACCTTC. The full variable domain, with the rest looked up from reference TRBV9 and TRBJ1-2, is DSGVTQTPKHLITATGQRVTLRCSPRSGDLSVYWYQQSLDQGLQFLIQYYNGEERAKGNILERFSAQQFPDLHSELNLSSLELGDSALYFCASSVGRGVCYTFGSGTRLTVV.

The table lists this clonotype with many counts. The chain combines TRBV12-3 or TRBV12-4 with TRBJ2-7, with D possibly being TRBD1 or TRBD2 (6 bases each). There are 14 residues in the CDR3. Trimming left V 6 bases short and J 5 bases short, with 17 bases between. The CDR3 region is CASSRMGGNDEQYF. The CDR3 region has the DNA TGTGCCAGCAGCAGAATGGGGGGCAACGACGAGCAGTACTTC.

This clonotype was recorded many times. The chain uses TRBV20-1 and TRBJ1-1; maybe TRBD1 (6 bases). The ends were cut back, 3 bases at V and 4 bases at J, with 24 bases in the middle. The CDR3 extends over 17 amino acids. CDR1 and CDR2 (germline): DFQATT, SNEGSKA (reference sequence). In DNA form, the CDR3 reads TGCAGTGCTAGGGTCCCGGGGAGGGGGGCCTCTGTCACTGAAGCTTTCTTT. Its translation is CSARVPGRGASVTEAFF.

Many counts were recorded for this clonotype. The V and J genes are TRBV30 and TRBJ1-1; tentatively, D is TRBD1 (5 bases). The germline V and J ends were trimmed by 0 bases and 2 bases, with 7 bases remaining between them. Germline CDR1 and CDR2: GTSNPN and SVGIG (reference sequence). The CDR3 contains 13 residues. CDR3 nucleotides: TGTGCCTGGAGTGTCCAGGGAAACACTGAAGCTTTCTTT. Translation gives CAWSVQGNTEAFF.

This clonotype was picked up many times. The CDR3: CASSARGGGGGLAGDVSTQYF. The CDR3, as DNA: TGTGCCAGCAGCGCCCGTGGGGGAGGGGGAGGGCTAGCGGGGGATGTATCGACCCAGTACTTC. The chain combines TRBV7-2 with TRBJ2-5, with 10 positions matching TRBD2. The V gene's germline CDR1 is SGHTA and CDR2 FQGNSA. Trimming took 5 bases from V and 7 from J; bases not matched to a gene: 28. CDR3 size: 21 residues.

This clonotype was seen repeatedly, ten times or more. The chain employs TRBV28 and TRBJ1-2; TRBD1 aligns across 7 bases. This CDR3 is built from 13 residues. Germline lookup yields CDR1 MDHEN and CDR2 SYDVKM. With 5 bases clipped from V and 9 bases from J, the junction kept 9 bases outside the gene matches. The CDR3 spells CASSVQGLSRYTF. The CDR3 DNA sequence: TGTGCCAGCAGTGTACAGGGGCTGTCCCGCTACACCTTC.

The rearrangement links TRBV10-2 to TRBJ2-7, with TRBD1 identical over 9 bases. The trim removed 2 bases at V and 5 bases at J, leaving 10 bases unmatched. From germline, CDR1 is WSHSY and CDR2 SAAADI. This CDR3 has 16 amino acids. CDR3 coding DNA: TGCGCCAGCAGTGAGACAGGGGGCTCCACCGGAGACGAGCAGTACGTC. Encoded protein: CASSETGGSTGDEQYV.

The CDR3 coding sequence is TGTGCCAGTAGTCTGTACGGGACGCTGGGGGACGAGCAGTACTTC. Protein: CASSLYGTLGDEQYF. The J gene is TRBJ2-7, the V gene TRBV19; the D gene could be TRBD1 or TRBD2 (5 bases each). Trimming left V 5 bases short and J 5 bases short, with 19 bases between. This CDR3 spans 15 amino acids. Germline-derived CDR1 and CDR2 are LNHDA and SQIVND (reference sequence).

Ten or more counts support this clonotype. The V and J genes are TRBV24-1 and TRBJ1-2; TRBD1 matches 7 bases. This CDR3 has 15 residues. Germline CDR1 reads KGHDR; CDR2 reads SFDVKD. The V and J ends lost 4 bases and 1 base, in that order; junction bases with no gene match: 5. As DNA, the CDR3 is TGTGCCACCAGTGACTCTGACAGGGATAACTATGGCTACACCTTC. The encoded protein is CATSDSDRDNYGYTF.

In its sample, this clonotype was seen many times. The V and J genes are TRBV10-2 and TRBJ1-3; D remains unclear. This CDR3 comprises 14 residues. Looked up from germline, CDR1 is WSHSY and CDR2 is SAAADI. V lost 4 bases and J lost 2, with 9 bases in between. Written as DNA, the CDR3 is TGCGCCAGCAGTGTAGATGTGGCTGGAAACACCATATATTTT. Translation: CASSVDVAGNTIYF.

This clonotype was detected many times. The rearrangement uses TRBV5-6 and TRBJ1-4, with D maybe TRBD1 (6 bases). The CDR3 contains 15 residues. V lost 3 bases, J lost 8 bases, and 17 bases lay in between. CDR1 and CDR2 from the germline V gene are SGHDT and YYEEEE. CDR3 region: CASSSTTGDQEKLFF. In DNA, the CDR3 is TGTGCCAGCAGCTCCACGACAGGCGACCAAGAAAAACTGTTTTTT.

This clonotype was counted between two and nine times. The chain combines TRBV20-1 with TRBJ2-2, with TRBD1 matching over 8 bases. Trimming cost V 1 base and J 0 bases; bases outside gene matches: 7. Germline-derived CDR1 and CDR2 are DFQATT and SNEGSKA (reference sequence). The CDR3 has 17 amino acids. CDR3 in amino acids: CSARGGQGSANTGELFF. In DNA form, the CDR3 reads TGCAGTGCTAGAGGCGGACAGGGCTCGGCGAACACCGGGGAGCTGTTTTTT.

The J gene is TRBJ2-3, the V gene TRBV7-2; TRBD2 aligns across 12 bases. The CDR3 covers 17 residues. Germline values: CDR1 SGHTA, CDR2 FQGNSA. J was trimmed by 1 base and V by 2 bases; bases with no gene match: 4. CDR3 coding DNA: TGTGCCAGCAGCTTATCCCTAGCGGGAGGGGGCACAGATACGCAGTATTTT. This translates into CASSLSLAGGGTDTQYF. Drawing the rest from reference TRBV7-2 and TRBJ2-3, the complete variable domain is GAGVSQSPSNKVTEKGKDVELRCDPISGHTALYWYRQSLGQGLEFLIYFQGNSAPDKSGLPSDRFSAERTGGSVSTLTIQRTQQEDSAVYLCASSLSLAGGGTDTQYFGPGTRLTVL.